The 28 T cell receptor beta chains below come from one sample, sequenced in a study of CXCR3-negative and CXCR3-positive naive CD8 T cells. The authors made the TRB cDNA libraries by 5' RACE using UMI labels. With the 5' RACE reads reprocessed, TCRdb shows one record per CDR3 protein and no DNA. The sample's table shows about 130,000 distinct CDR3 sequences. The sample consisted of naive CXCR3- CD8+ T cells from blood. The sample's subset: CD45RO-CCR7+CD27+CD95- naive CD8+ T cells lacking CXCR3 (TNR3-). Receptors were obtained from a human donor in good health. Some clones in this sample may be carry-over from other donors' samples.

CDR3 amino acids: CASSLTGGGQPQHF. V usage is TRBV12-3 or TRBV12-4 and J usage is TRBJ1-5; TCRdb names TRBD1, which stays unverified in the absence of DNA. CDR3 size: 14 residues.

V and J are TRBV12-3 or TRBV12-4 and TRBJ2-5; as DNA is missing, the TRBD2 call by TCRdb cannot be tested. The CDR3 contains 15 residues. This CDR3 reads CASSAWTRGGETQYF.

This sequence joins TRBV19 and TRBJ2-7; TCRdb's D call, TRBD2, is unchecked because there is no DNA. Looked up from germline, CDR1 is LNHDA and CDR2 is SQIVND (reference sequence). CDR3 length: 18 residues. The CDR3 spells CASSINVGVGLASYEQYF.

The rearrangement uses TRBV28 and TRBJ1-1; TCRdb proposes TRBD1, but this gene call is untestable without DNA. This CDR3 has 12 amino acids. Germline CDR1 is MDHEN and CDR2 is SYDVKM. The chain's CDR3 is CASSFGGPEAFF.

The rearrangement uses TRBV5-1 and TRBJ2-7; lacking DNA, the TRBD1 call made by TCRdb goes unchecked. Germline V gene sequence: CDR1 SGHRS, CDR2 YFSETQ. CDR3 length: 14 amino acids. The chain's CDR3 is CASSLAQGTYEQYF.

The chain links TRBV3-1 to TRBJ2-1; TCRdb reports TRBD2, a call that lacks DNA to check it against. Germline values: CDR1 LGHDT, CDR2 YNNKEL (reference sequence). CDR3 length: 13 amino acids. The CDR3 here is CAVIGLVDNEQFF.

The chain links TRBV28 to TRBJ2-7; TCRdb proposes TRBD1, but this gene call is untestable without DNA. In germline, CDR1 is MDHEN, CDR2 SYDVKM. The CDR3 has 14 residues. The CDR3: CASSGGLTGYEQYF.

The chain combines TRBV29-1 with TRBJ1-1. The germline V gene encodes CDR1 SQVTM and CDR2 ANQGSEA. The CDR3 length is 11 residues. Here the CDR3 reads CSATQNTEAFF.

The V and J genes are TRBV4-3 and TRBJ2-1; as DNA is missing, the TRBD2 call by TCRdb cannot be tested. CDR1 and CDR2 (germline): LGHNA, YSLEER. This CDR3 region has 16 residues. The CDR3 region is CASSQGASGGAYEQFF.

The chain recombines TRBV29-1 with TRBJ2-1; the TRBD1 assignment by TCRdb is unverifiable without DNA. The CDR3 sequence is 13 residues long. The germline V gene encodes CDR1 SQVTM and CDR2 ANQGSEA. This CDR3 is CSVGGGDYNEQFF.

The CDR3 is CSVPGQIYTEAFF. This chain connects TRBV29-1 to TRBJ1-1; the TCRdb call, TRBD1, lacks DNA for checking. Germline V gene lookup returns CDR1 SQVTM and CDR2 ANQGSEA. This CDR3 contains 13 residues.

The chain has TRBV12-3 or TRBV12-4 and TRBJ2-7; TCRdb's D call of TRBD2 is untestable without DNA. This CDR3 has 19 residues. CDR3 sequence: CASSLGATSGGLYFYEQYF.

This rearrangement joins TRBV19 to TRBJ2-7. Germline V CDR1 and CDR2: LNHDA, SQIVND (reference sequence). The CDR3 length is 14 residues. This CDR3 is CASSKEASTYEQYF. The complete variable domain, with remaining parts taken from reference TRBV19 and TRBJ2-7, reads DGGITQSPKYLFRKEGQNVTLSCEQNLNHDAMYWYRQDPGQGLRLIYYSQIVNDFQKGDIAEGYSVSREKKESFPLTVTSAQKNPTAFYLCASSKEASTYEQYFGPGTRLTVT.

The chain carries TRBV18 and TRBJ1-4. Germline V CDR1 and CDR2: KGHSH, LQKENI. The CDR3 is 13 residues long. The CDR3 loop reads CASSPDTTEKLFF.

This rearrangement joins TRBV7-9 to TRBJ2-7; TCRdb lists TRBD1, though no DNA is available to test this call. This CDR3 has 14 residues. Germline V gene lookup returns CDR1 SEHNR and CDR2 FQNEAQ (reference sequence). The chain's CDR3 is CASSSRDRGPEQYF.

V and J are TRBV13 and TRBJ2-5. From germline, CDR1 is PRHDT and CDR2 FYEKMQ (reference sequence). The CDR3 runs to 14 residues. The CDR3 is CASSLGSAQETQYF.

This chain connects TRBV28 to TRBJ2-3; the TCRdb D gene call, TRBD2, has no DNA to confirm it. Germline V lookup: CDR1 MDHEN, CDR2 SYDVKM. CDR3 size: 16 residues. This CDR3 is CASSTNRGPYTDTQYF.

The chain uses TRBV6-2 or TRBV6-3 and TRBJ2-1. This CDR3 contains 15 residues. Germline loops: CDR1 MNHEY, CDR2 SVGEGT. The CDR3 reads CASSSTRLASSEQFF.

The chain uses TRBV25-1 and TRBJ2-5; TCRdb's D gene call, TRBD2, goes unchecked for lack of DNA. This CDR3 has 11 amino acids. Germline loops: CDR1 MGHDK, CDR2 SYGVNS. The CDR3 loop reads CASRAGWTQYF.

The V call is TRBV15, the J call TRBJ2-3; the TCRdb call, TRBD2, lacks DNA for checking. Germline V gene data show CDR1 as LNHNV and CDR2 as YYDKDF (reference sequence). CDR3 length: 16 amino acids. The chain's CDR3 is CATSPGPGLAGATQYF.

The chain carries TRBV14 and TRBJ2-7; TCRdb indicates TRBD1, and absent DNA this call remains unverified. This CDR3 contains 17 residues. Germline lookup yields CDR1 SGHDN and CDR2 FVKESK. The chain's CDR3 is CASSHDITGTGSYEQYF.

The V call is TRBV29-1, the J call TRBJ1-1. This CDR3 spans 14 amino acids. CDR1 and CDR2 (germline): SQVTM, ANQGSEA. This CDR3 is CSVEEGGRNTEAFF. Drawing the rest from reference TRBV29-1 and TRBJ1-1, the complete variable domain is SAVISQKPSRDICQRGTSLTIQCQVDSQVTMMFWYRQQPGQSLTLIATANQGSEATYESGFVIDKFPISRPNLTFSTLTVSNMSPEDSSIYLCSVEEGGRNTEAFFGQGTRLTVV.

V gene TRBV7-2 combines with J gene TRBJ2-3. CDR1 and CDR2 from the germline V gene are SGHTA and FQGNSA. The CDR3 runs to 12 residues. The CDR3 sequence: CASSFSTDTQYF.

J is TRBJ2-7 and V is TRBV5-6; the D call from TCRdb, TRBD1, cannot be confirmed without DNA. The CDR3 extends over 13 amino acids. From germline, CDR1 is SGHDT and CDR2 YYEEEE. The CDR3: CASSLRQSYEQYF. The variable domain in full, completed from reference TRBV5-6 and TRBJ2-7, reads DAGVTQSPTHLIKTRGQQVTLRCSPKSGHDTVSWYQQALGQGPQFIFQYYEEEERQRGNFPDRFSGHQFPNYSSELNVNALLLGDSALYLCASSLRQSYEQYFGPGTRLTVT.

The J gene is TRBJ2-1, the V gene TRBV19; absent DNA, TCRdb's TRBD2 call cannot be checked. There are 15 residues in the CDR3. The germline CDR1 and CDR2 sequences are LNHDA and SQIVND (reference sequence). CDR3 sequence: CASSISTKSPNEQFF.

The rearrangement uses TRBV4-1 and TRBJ1-6; TCRdb picks TRBD1, but there is no DNA to check that call. This CDR3 comprises 16 residues. The germline V gene has CDR1 MGHRA and CDR2 YSYEKL. The CDR3 protein is CASSQDGQGRNSPLHF.

Here the CDR3 reads CSARDEGTATNTEAFF. The rearrangement links TRBV20-1 to TRBJ1-1; the TRBD1 assignment by TCRdb is unverifiable without DNA. The CDR3 contains 16 residues. The V gene's germline CDR1 is DFQATT and CDR2 SNEGSKA (reference sequence).

The V and J genes are TRBV29-1 and TRBJ2-7; TCRdb designates TRBD1, a call that cannot be tested without DNA. The V gene's germline CDR1 is SQVTM and CDR2 ANQGSEA. This CDR3 has 11 amino acids. CDR3: CSVPVAGEQYF.